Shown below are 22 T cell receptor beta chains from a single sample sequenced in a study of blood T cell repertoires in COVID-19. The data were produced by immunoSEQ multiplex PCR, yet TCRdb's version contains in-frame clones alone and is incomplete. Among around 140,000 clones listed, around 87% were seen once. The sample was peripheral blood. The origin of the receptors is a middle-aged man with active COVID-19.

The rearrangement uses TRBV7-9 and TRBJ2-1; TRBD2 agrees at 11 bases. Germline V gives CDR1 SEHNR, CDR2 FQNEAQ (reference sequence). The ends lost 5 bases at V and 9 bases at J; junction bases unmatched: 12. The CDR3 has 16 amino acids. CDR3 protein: CASSEHSGGAEGEQFF. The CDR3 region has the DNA TGTGCCAGCAGCGAGCATAGCGGGGGGGCCGAGGGTGAGCAGTTCTTC.

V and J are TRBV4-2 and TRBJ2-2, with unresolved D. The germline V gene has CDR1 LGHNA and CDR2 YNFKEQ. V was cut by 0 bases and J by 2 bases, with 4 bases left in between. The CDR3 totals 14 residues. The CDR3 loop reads CASSQDGNTGELFF. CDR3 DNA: TGTGCCAGCAGCCAAGACGGTAACACCGGGGAGCTGTTTTTT.

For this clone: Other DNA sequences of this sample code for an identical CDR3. The CDR3 reads CASSSSTDTQYF. The DNA for the CDR3 is TGTGCCAGCAGCTCCTCGACAGATACGCAGTATTTT. The J gene is TRBJ2-3, the V gene TRBV11-2; no clear D. The CDR3 has 12 amino acids. In germline, CDR1 is SGHAT, CDR2 FQNNGV. V lost 4 bases and J 3 bases, leaving 5 bases between the germline ends.

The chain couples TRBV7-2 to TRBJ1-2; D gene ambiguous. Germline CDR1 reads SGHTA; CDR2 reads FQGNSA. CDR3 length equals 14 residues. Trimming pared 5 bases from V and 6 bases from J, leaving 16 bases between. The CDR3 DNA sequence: TGTGCCAGCAGCCCCGGTGCGGGCGGGGATGGCTACACCTTC. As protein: CASSPGAGGDGYTF.

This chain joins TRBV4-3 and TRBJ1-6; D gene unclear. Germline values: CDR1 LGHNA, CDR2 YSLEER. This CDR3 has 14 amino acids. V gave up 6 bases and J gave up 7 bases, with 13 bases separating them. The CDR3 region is CASSHDTGNSPLHF. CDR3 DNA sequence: TGCGCCAGCAGTCACGACACCGGCAATTCACCCCTCCACTTT.

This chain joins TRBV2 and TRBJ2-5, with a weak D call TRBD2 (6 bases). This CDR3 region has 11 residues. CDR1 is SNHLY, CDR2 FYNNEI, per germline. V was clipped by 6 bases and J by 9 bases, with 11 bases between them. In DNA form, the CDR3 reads TGTGCCAGCAGGGAGACTAGTTCCCAGTACTTC. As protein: CASRETSSQYF.

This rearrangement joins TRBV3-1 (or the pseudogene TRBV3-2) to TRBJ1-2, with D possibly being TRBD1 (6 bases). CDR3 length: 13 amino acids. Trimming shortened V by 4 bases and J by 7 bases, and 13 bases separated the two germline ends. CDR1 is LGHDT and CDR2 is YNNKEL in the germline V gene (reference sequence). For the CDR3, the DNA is TGTGCCAGCAGCCCGGGAAGGGGGTCTGGCTACACCTTC. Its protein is CASSPGRGSGYTF.

In DNA form, the CDR3 reads TGCGCCGGCGGGGGGCCTGGCACAGATACGCAGTATTTT. Its translation is CAGGGPGTDTQYF. This chain connects TRBV4-1 to TRBJ2-3; 8 nucleotides align to TRBD2. Germline V gene lookup returns CDR1 MGHRA and CDR2 YSYEKL. V lost 11 bases to trimming and J lost 1 base; unmatched junction nucleotides: 5. The CDR3 has 13 amino acids.

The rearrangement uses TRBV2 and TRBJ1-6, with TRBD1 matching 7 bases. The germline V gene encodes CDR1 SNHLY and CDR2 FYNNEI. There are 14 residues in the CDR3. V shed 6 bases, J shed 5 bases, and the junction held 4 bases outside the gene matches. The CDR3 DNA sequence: TGTGCCAGCAGGTCCGGGACAGATAATTCACCCCTCCACTTT. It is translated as CASRSGTDNSPLHF.

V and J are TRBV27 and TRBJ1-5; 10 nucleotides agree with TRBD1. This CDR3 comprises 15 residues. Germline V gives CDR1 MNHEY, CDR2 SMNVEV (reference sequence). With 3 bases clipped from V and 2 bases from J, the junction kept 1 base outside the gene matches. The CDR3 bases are TGTGCCAGCAGTTTGGGGACAGGGGGCAATCAGCCCCAGCATTTT. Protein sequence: CASSLGTGGNQPQHF.

This CDR3 reads CASRRNRGVTGELFF. The CDR3 nucleotides read TGTGCCAGTCGTAGGAACAGGGGGGTTACCGGGGAGCTGTTTTTT. The J gene is TRBJ2-2, the V gene TRBV19; 8 nucleotides line up with TRBD1. CDR3 length: 15 residues. V dropped 8 bases and J dropped 5; count of bases not matched to a gene: 10. CDR1 and CDR2 from the germline V gene are LNHDA and SQIVND (reference sequence).

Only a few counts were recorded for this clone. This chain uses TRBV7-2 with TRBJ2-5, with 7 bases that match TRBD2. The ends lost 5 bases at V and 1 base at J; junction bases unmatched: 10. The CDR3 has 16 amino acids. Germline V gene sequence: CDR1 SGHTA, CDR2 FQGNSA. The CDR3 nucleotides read TGTGCCAGCAGCCTTAGACTAGCTAAGACCCAAGAGACCCAGTACTTC. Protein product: CASSLRLAKTQETQYF.

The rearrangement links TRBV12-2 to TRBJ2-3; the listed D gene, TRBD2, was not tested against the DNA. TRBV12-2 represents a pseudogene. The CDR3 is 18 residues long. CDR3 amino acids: CASRLVGGGVWGTDTQYF. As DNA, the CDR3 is TGTGCAAGTCGCTTAGTAGGGGGAGGGGTTTGGGGCACAGATACGCAGTATTTT.

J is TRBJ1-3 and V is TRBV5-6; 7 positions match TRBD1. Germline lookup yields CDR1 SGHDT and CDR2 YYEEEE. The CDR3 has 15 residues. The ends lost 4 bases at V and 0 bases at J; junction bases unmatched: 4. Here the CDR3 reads CASSPGTASGNTIYF. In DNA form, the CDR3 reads TGTGCCAGCAGCCCAGGGACAGCCTCTGGAAACACCATATATTTT.

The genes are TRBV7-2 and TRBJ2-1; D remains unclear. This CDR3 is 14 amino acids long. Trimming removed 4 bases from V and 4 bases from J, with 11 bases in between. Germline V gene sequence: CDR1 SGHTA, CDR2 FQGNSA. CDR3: CASSSGLLYNEQFF. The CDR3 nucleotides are TGTGCCAGCAGCTCCGGTTTGCTATACAATGAGCAGTTCTTC.

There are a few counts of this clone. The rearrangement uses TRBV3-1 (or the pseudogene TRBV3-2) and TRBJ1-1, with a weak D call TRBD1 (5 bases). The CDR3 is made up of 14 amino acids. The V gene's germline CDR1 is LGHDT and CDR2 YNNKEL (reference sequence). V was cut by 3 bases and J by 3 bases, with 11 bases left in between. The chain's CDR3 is CASSQEGWYTEAFF. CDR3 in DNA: TGTGCCAGCAGCCAGGAGGGGTGGTACACTGAAGCTTTCTTT.

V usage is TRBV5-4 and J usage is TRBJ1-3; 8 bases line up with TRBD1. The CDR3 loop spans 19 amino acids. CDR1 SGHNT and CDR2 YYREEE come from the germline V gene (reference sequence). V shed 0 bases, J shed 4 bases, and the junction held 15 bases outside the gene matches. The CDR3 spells CASSLAGGQGRKAGNTIYF. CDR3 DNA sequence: TGTGCCAGCAGCTTGGCCGGAGGACAGGGACGAAAAGCAGGAAACACCATATATTTT.

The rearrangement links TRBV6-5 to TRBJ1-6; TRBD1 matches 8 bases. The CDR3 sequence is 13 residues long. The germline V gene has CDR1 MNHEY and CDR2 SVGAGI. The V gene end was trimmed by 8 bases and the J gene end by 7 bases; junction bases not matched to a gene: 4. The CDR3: CASSRQGNSPLHF. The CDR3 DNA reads TGTGCCAGCTCGAGACAGGGGAATTCACCCCTCCACTTT.

Here the CDR3 reads CASRDRGMTDTQYF. CDR3 coding DNA: TGTGCCAGCAGAGACAGGGGGATGACAGATACGCAGTATTTT. V is TRBV6-5 and J is TRBJ2-3, with 9 positions matching TRBD1. Germline assignment: CDR1 MNHEY and CDR2 SVGAGI. The length of the CDR3 is 14 residues. Trimming removed 6 bases from V and 3 bases from J; junction bases left unmatched: 4.

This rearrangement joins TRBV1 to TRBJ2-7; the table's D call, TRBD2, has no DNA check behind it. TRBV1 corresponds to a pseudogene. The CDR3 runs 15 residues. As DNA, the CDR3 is TGCACCAGCGTTCACCTAGCGCGGAGCTCCTACGAGCAGTACTTC. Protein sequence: CTSVHLARSSYEQYF.

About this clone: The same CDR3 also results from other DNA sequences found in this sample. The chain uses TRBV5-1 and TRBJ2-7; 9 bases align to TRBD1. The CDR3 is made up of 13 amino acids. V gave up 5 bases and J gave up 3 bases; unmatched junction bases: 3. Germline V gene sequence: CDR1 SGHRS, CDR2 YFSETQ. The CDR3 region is CASSGGQGYEQYF. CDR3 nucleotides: TGCGCCAGCAGTGGGGGACAGGGCTACGAGCAGTACTTC.

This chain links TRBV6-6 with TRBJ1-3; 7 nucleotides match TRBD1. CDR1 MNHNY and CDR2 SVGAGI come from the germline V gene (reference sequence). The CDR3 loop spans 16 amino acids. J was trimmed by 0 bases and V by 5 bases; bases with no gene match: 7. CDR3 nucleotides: TGTGCCAGCAGTCCCCCAACAGGGGCCTCTGGAAACACCATATATTTT. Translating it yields CASSPPTGASGNTIYF.